This TCR beta chain was observed in a study of molecular identifiers for immune sequencing clone quantification. For the study at large: Replicate RNA from roughly 18,000 or 92,000 naive CD8 T cells formed five aliquots; four were sequenced.

Previously described methods and listed TCR primers were used for bulk TCR libraries. TCRdb recomputed calls from the PCR reads with MiXCR, one row per CDR3 protein. Here the sample spans approximately 680,000 distinct CDR3 sequences, 25% being singletons. In its sample, this clonotype was seen many times. From germline, CDR1 is SEHNR and CDR2 FQNEAQ (reference sequence). V lost 2 bases, J lost 0 bases, and 19 bases lay in between. The CDR3 has 18 amino acids. The sequence was obtained from a human donor in good health. Some libraries in this study had Jurkat cell RNA spiked in. This sequence joins TRBV7-9 and TRBJ1-1; D gene uncertain. The specimen sequenced was naive CD8+ T cells from blood, with Jurkat cell RNA spiked in. The subset is: FACS-sorted CD8+CD4-CCR7+CD45RA+ naive T cells. This CDR3 is CASSLNPLISLLNTEAFF. CDR3 nucleotides: TGTGCCAGCAGCTTAAACCCATTAATTTCCTTACTGAACACTGAAGCTTTCTTT.